Shown below are 30 T cell receptor beta chains from a single sample sequenced in a study of T cell responses to AZD1222 COVID-19 vaccine. The assay was immunoSEQ multiplex PCR, and TCRdb's table has in-frame clones only and misses some. There are about 150,000 clones in the sample; about nine tenths occur only once, and roughly 6% lies in the top ten. The sample consisted of peripheral blood, taken 28 days after the second AZD1222 dose. The receptor source for this set is an adult who received the AZD1222 COVID-19 vaccine.

This clone came up once. The genes are TRBV2 and TRBJ2-1, with 12 positions matching TRBD2. V gave up 8 bases and J gave up 4 bases; unmatched junction bases: 9. The CDR3 runs to 16 residues. Germline values: CDR1 SNHLY, CDR2 FYNNEI. CDR3 nucleotides: TGTGCCAGCGGGAGACTAGCGGGGGCGCAATACAATGAGCAGTTCTTC. As protein: CASGRLAGAQYNEQFF.

The chain links TRBV5-6 to TRBJ1-5; D possibly corresponds to TRBD1 (5 bases). Germline CDR1 is SGHDT and CDR2 is YYEEEE. V shed 1 base and J shed 9 bases, with 11 bases lying between them. The CDR3 contains 13 residues. Written as DNA, the CDR3 is TGTGCCAGCAGCTTGTATTCAGGGCCGCCCCAGCATTTT. It is translated as CASSLYSGPPQHF.

The chain employs TRBV6-5 and TRBJ1-5; D is uncertain. CDR3 size: 15 residues. V was cut by 0 bases and J by 6 bases, with 12 bases left in between. Germline V gene sequence: CDR1 MNHEY, CDR2 SVGAGI. CDR3 DNA: TGTGCCAGCAGTTACTCGAGGGCGGAAGTTCAGCCCCAGCATTTT. This translates into CASSYSRAEVQPQHF.

The rearrangement links TRBV4-1 to TRBJ2-2; 8 nucleotides agree with TRBD1. The CDR3 totals 15 residues. Germline V gene data show CDR1 as MGHRA and CDR2 as YSYEKL. V shed 3 bases, J shed 9 bases, and the junction held 9 bases outside the gene matches. The CDR3 sequence: CASSHGQGPSRELFF. Here the CDR3 DNA reads TGCGCCAGCAGCCACGGACAGGGCCCCAGCCGGGAGCTGTTTTTT.

This sequence joins TRBV6-6 and TRBJ1-1; the D is unclear. The CDR3 runs 14 residues. Between the trimmed V and J ends, which lost 2 bases and 0 bases, there was a span of 7 bases. From germline, CDR1 is MNHNY and CDR2 SVGAGI (reference sequence). The CDR3 is CASSYKELNTEAFF. The CDR3 nucleotides are TGTGCCAGCAGTTACAAGGAGTTGAACACTGAAGCTTTCTTT.

The V gene is TRBV5-1, the J gene TRBJ1-1, with a possible D match to TRBD1 (5 bases). CDR3 length equals 14 residues. Germline CDR1 reads SGHRS; CDR2 reads YFSETQ. Trimming removed 2 bases at V and 3 bases at J, with 11 bases between. The CDR3 here is CASSFSVGDTEAFF. DNA for the CDR3: TGCGCCAGCAGCTTTTCGGTAGGGGACACTGAAGCTTTCTTT.

J is TRBJ2-7 and V is TRBV28; D is unclear. V lost 8 bases to trimming and J lost 1 base, with 18 bases between them. The CDR3 length is 15 residues. Germline values: CDR1 MDHEN, CDR2 SYDVKM. CDR3 amino acids: CASHLGGQVSYEQYF. The CDR3 nucleotides are TGTGCCAGCCATCTGGGTGGCCAGGTGTCCTACGAGCAGTACTTC.

V and J are TRBV3-1 (or the pseudogene TRBV3-2) and TRBJ2-5; 8 bases are a match to TRBD2. J was trimmed by 5 bases and V by 4 bases; bases with no gene match: 9. Germline assignment: CDR1 LGHDT and CDR2 YNNKEL (reference sequence). The CDR3 is 15 amino acids. CDR3 DNA sequence: TGTGCCAGCAGCCTAAGGACTAGCTCCAAGGAGACCCAGTACTTC. Its translation is CASSLRTSSKETQYF.

The chain joins TRBV28 to TRBJ1-1; 9 nucleotides align to TRBD1. This CDR3 contains 15 residues. V shed 5 bases and J 4 bases; nucleotides not matched to a gene: 8. Germline values: CDR1 MDHEN, CDR2 SYDVKM. The CDR3 nucleotides are TGTGCCAGCAGTACAGGGGGCGGGGCGGGCACTGAAGCTTTCTTT. Translation: CASSTGGGAGTEAFF.

V usage is TRBV28 and J usage is TRBJ1-2, with D unclear. V was cut by 10 bases and J by 8 bases, with 14 bases left in between. The CDR3 consists of 11 residues. Germline V gene data show CDR1 as MDHEN and CDR2 as SYDVKM. The CDR3 region has the DNA TGTGCCATCCAAGAGGACCTCGGCTACACCTTC. It specifies CAIQEDLGYTF.

This chain joins TRBV4-2 and TRBJ2-7; D is tentatively TRBD1 or TRBD2 (5 bases each). CDR1 is LGHNA, CDR2 YNFKEQ, per germline. This CDR3 contains 18 residues. Trimming cost V 0 bases and J 2 bases, with 20 bases left between them. CDR3 DNA: TGTGCCAGCAGCCAAGATGTCGGGTCCGGGACCACCACCTACGAGCAGTACTTC. It codes for CASSQDVGSGTTTYEQYF.

The genes are TRBV5-1 and TRBJ1-6; D unresolved. V lost 0 bases and J 5 bases, leaving 6 bases between the germline ends. Germline CDR1 is SGHRS and CDR2 is YFSETQ. The CDR3 covers 14 residues. The CDR3 DNA follows: TGCGCCAGCAGCTTGGCAGGAAATAATTCACCCCTCCACTTT. It yields the protein CASSLAGNNSPLHF.

A word on this clone: This same CDR3 is encoded by further DNA sequences in the sample. V is TRBV28 and J is TRBJ1-2, with TRBD1 as a possible D gene (6 bases). CDR3 length: 13 residues. V was cut by 2 bases and J by 5 bases, with 9 bases left in between. Germline loops: CDR1 MDHEN, CDR2 SYDVKM. This chain's CDR3 is CASSLDRSYGYTF. The CDR3 DNA sequence: TGTGCCAGCAGTTTAGACAGGTCATATGGCTACACCTTC.

The chain joins TRBV2 to TRBJ2-7; 7 nucleotides line up with TRBD1. Germline-derived CDR1 and CDR2 are SNHLY and FYNNEI. The CDR3 runs to 14 residues. The V gene end was trimmed by 5 bases and the J gene end by 0 bases; junction bases not matched to a gene: 4. CDR3 loop: CASSRDRSSYEQYF. The DNA of the CDR3 is TGTGCCAGCAGTCGGGACAGAAGCTCCTACGAGCAGTACTTC.

The chain joins TRBV6-5 to TRBJ2-7; a possible D gene is TRBD1 (6 bases). The CDR3 contains 14 residues. Per germline, CDR1 MNHEY and CDR2 SVGAGI. Trimming removed 4 bases at V and 1 base at J, with 11 bases between. The chain's CDR3 is CASSLGALSYEQYF. CDR3 bases: TGTGCCAGCAGTTTGGGGGCTCTATCCTACGAGCAGTACTTC.

The chain has TRBV10-3 and TRBJ2-3; 7 nucleotides line up with TRBD1. CDR1 is ENHRY and CDR2 is SYGVKD in the germline V gene. Trimming at V came to 2 bases and at J to 1 base, leaving 3 bases not matched to a gene. The CDR3 loop spans 15 amino acids. The CDR3 DNA is TGTGCCATCAGTGAGACCACAGGGGGCACAGATACGCAGTATTTT. Its protein product is CAISETTGGTDTQYF.

This clone was found a few times. This rearrangement joins TRBV5-4 to TRBJ1-4; maybe TRBD1 (5 bases). The CDR3 length is 14 residues. The germline CDR1 and CDR2 sequences are SGHNT and YYREEE (reference sequence). V gave up 5 bases and J gave up 4 bases, with 12 bases separating them. The CDR3 sequence is CASRNWGSNEKLFF. For the CDR3, the DNA is TGTGCCAGCAGAAACTGGGGCAGTAATGAAAAACTGTTTTTT.

The genes are TRBV12-3 or TRBV12-4 and TRBJ2-7; D perhaps matches TRBD1 (6 bases). There are 12 residues in the CDR3. The V end lost 2 bases, the J end lost 6 bases, and 8 bases lay between the germline ends. CDR3 sequence reads: CASSLNRAEQYF. CDR3 in DNA: TGTGCCAGCAGTTTAAACAGGGCCGAGCAGTACTTC.

The chain links TRBV10-2 to TRBJ2-7; 11 bases agree with TRBD2. The CDR3 is 14 residues long. In germline, CDR1 is WSHSY, CDR2 SAAADI. The trim removed 7 bases at V and 6 bases at J, leaving 8 bases unmatched. The CDR3 DNA follows: TGCGCCAGCACCCCGACTAGCGGGGTCGGCGAGCAGTACTTC. It translates to CASTPTSGVGEQYF.

This chain joins TRBV7-2 and TRBJ2-5, with 14 bases identical to TRBD2. This CDR3 contains 16 residues. From germline, CDR1 is SGHTA and CDR2 FQGNSA. The V gene end was trimmed by 1 base and the J gene end by 6 bases; junction bases not matched to a gene: 4. The DNA for the CDR3 is TGTGCCAGCAGCTTAGAGGGGACTAGCGGGGGCCAGACCCAGTACTTC. As protein: CASSLEGTSGGQTQYF. Drawing the rest from reference TRBV7-2 and TRBJ2-5, the complete variable domain is GAGVSQSPSNKVTEKGKDVELRCDPISGHTALYWYRQSLGQGLEFLIYFQGNSAPDKSGLPSDRFSAERTGGSVSTLTIQRTQQEDSAVYLCASSLEGTSGGQTQYFGPGTRLLVL.

J is TRBJ1-4 and V is TRBV3-1 (or the pseudogene TRBV3-2); the match to TRBD1 covers 8 bases. This CDR3 has 14 amino acids. V shed 3 bases and J 8 bases; nucleotides not matched to a gene: 5. Germline CDR1 reads LGHDT; CDR2 reads YNNKEL (reference sequence). In DNA, the CDR3 is TGTGCCAGCAGCCAGCAGGGGGCTAGCGAAAAACTGTTTTTT. This gives the protein CASSQQGASEKLFF.

The V call is TRBV19, the J call TRBJ2-6; D gene unclear. In germline, CDR1 is LNHDA, CDR2 SQIVND (reference sequence). Trimming took 6 bases from V and 0 from J, leaving 15 bases between them. This CDR3 has 17 residues. The CDR3 loop is CASSQQTVSSGANVLTF. The CDR3 nucleotides are TGTGCCAGTAGCCAGCAGACGGTATCCTCTGGGGCCAACGTCCTGACTTTC. The full variable domain, in which reference TRBV19 and TRBJ2-6 provide the parts outside the CDR3, is DGGITQSPKYLFRKEGQNVTLSCEQNLNHDAMYWYRQDPGQGLRLIYYSQIVNDFQKGDIAEGYSVSREKKESFPLTVTSAQKNPTAFYLCASSQQTVSSGANVLTFGAGSRLTVL.

Comment on this clone: Other DNA sequences in the sample encode the same CDR3. The chain couples TRBV5-1 to TRBJ2-2; TRBD2 agrees at 9 bases. The CDR3 runs to 16 residues. V shed 5 bases and J 0 bases; nucleotides not matched to a gene: 5. The germline V gene encodes CDR1 SGHRS and CDR2 YFSETQ. This chain's CDR3 is CASRPSGGPNTGELFF. The CDR3 DNA is TGCGCCAGCAGACCGAGCGGGGGGCCGAACACCGGGGAGCTGTTTTTT.

This chain joins TRBV2 and TRBJ2-2; D gene ambiguous. There are 14 residues in the CDR3. Trimming shortened V by 2 bases and J by 5 bases, and 9 bases separated the two germline ends. Germline lookup yields CDR1 SNHLY and CDR2 FYNNEI. CDR3 region: CASSERWGTGELFF. As DNA, the CDR3 is TGTGCCAGCAGTGAACGGTGGGGAACCGGGGAGCTGTTTTTT. The whole variable domain, remainder taken from reference TRBV2 and TRBJ2-2, is EPEVTQTPSHQVTQMGQEVILRCVPISNHLYFYWYRQILGQKVEFLVSFYNNEISEKSEIFDDQFSVERPDGSNFTLKIRSTKLEDSAMYFCASSERWGTGELFFGEGSRLTVL.

The rearrangement joins TRBV6-2 or TRBV6-3 to TRBJ2-2; D ambiguous. This CDR3 is built from 16 residues. The V and J ends lost 5 bases and 4 bases respectively, with 17 bases between them. Per germline, CDR1 MNHEY and CDR2 SVGEGT. The CDR3 reads CASSVTRSRGTGELFF. CDR3 nucleotide sequence: TGTGCCAGCAGTGTGACCAGGAGTCGTGGCACCGGGGAGCTGTTTTTT.

The rearrangement joins TRBV6-5 to TRBJ2-6, with D hard to call. The CDR3 loop spans 13 amino acids. Germline CDR1 reads MNHEY; CDR2 reads SVGAGI. Trimming stripped 5 bases from V and 1 base from J, with 3 bases between. The CDR3 nucleotides are TGTGCCAGCAGTCTATCTGGGGCCAACGTCCTGACTTTC. This encodes CASSLSGANVLTF.

In DNA form, the CDR3 reads TGTGCCAGTAGTATAGACGGAGGGGTCGGGGAGCAGTACTTC. Its translation: CASSIDGGVGEQYF. The gene calls are TRBV19 and TRBJ2-7, with D perhaps TRBD2 (6 bases). The CDR3 totals 14 residues. Germline CDR1 LNHDA, CDR2 SQIVND (reference sequence). Trimming left V 0 bases short and J 7 bases short, with 13 bases between.

V usage is TRBV30 and J usage is TRBJ1-5; the match to TRBD1 covers 8 bases. From germline, CDR1 is GTSNPN and CDR2 SVGIG (reference sequence). The ends lost 2 bases at V and 4 bases at J; junction bases unmatched: 4. CDR3 size: 14 residues. The CDR3 bases are TGTGCCTGGAGTCCCGGACAGGGAAATCAGCCCCAGCATTTT. It codes for CAWSPGQGNQPQHF. Supplemented by reference TRBV30 and TRBJ1-5, the full variable domain reads SQTIHQWPATLVQPVGSPLSLECTVEGTSNPNLYWYRQAAGRGLQLLFYSVGIGQISSEVPQNLSASRPQDRQFILSSKKLLLSDSGFYLCAWSPGQGNQPQHFGDGTRLSIL.

The gene calls are TRBV4-3 and TRBJ2-1; 8 nucleotides line up with TRBD1. The J segment lost 4 bases and the V segment lost 4 bases, leaving 3 bases of the junction unmatched. From germline, CDR1 is LGHNA and CDR2 YSLEER. This CDR3 has 14 amino acids. CDR3 DNA sequence: TGCGCCAGCAGCCCGGGACAGGAGTACAATGAGCAGTTCTTC. Translated, it gives CASSPGQEYNEQFF.

The chain is built from TRBV18 and TRBJ1-3; D remains ambiguous. Germline lookup yields CDR1 KGHSH and CDR2 LQKENI. Trimming cost V 2 bases and J 0 bases, with 5 bases left between them. The CDR3 length is 14 residues. For the CDR3, the DNA is TGTGCCAGCTCACCAGCCTTCTCTGGAAACACCATATATTTT. It encodes CASSPAFSGNTIYF.